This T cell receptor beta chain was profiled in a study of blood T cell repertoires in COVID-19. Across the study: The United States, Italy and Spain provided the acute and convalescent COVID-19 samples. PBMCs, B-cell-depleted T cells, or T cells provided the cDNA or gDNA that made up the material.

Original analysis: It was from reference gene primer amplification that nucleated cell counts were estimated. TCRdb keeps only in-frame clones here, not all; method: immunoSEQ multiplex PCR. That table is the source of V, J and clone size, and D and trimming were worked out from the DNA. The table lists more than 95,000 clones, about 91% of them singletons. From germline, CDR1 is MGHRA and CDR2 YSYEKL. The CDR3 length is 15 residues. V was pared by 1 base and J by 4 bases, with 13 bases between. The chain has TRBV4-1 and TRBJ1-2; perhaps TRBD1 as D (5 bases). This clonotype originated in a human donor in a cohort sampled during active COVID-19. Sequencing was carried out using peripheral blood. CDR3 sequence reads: CASSQGGGDFYGYTF. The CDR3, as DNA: TGCGCCAGCAGCCAAGGGGGAGGGGACTTCTATGGCTACACCTTC.